This TCR beta chain was recovered during a study of blood T cell repertoires in COVID-19. Here immunoSEQ multiplex PCR was the method, and the copy in TCRdb shows in-frame clones only, minus some. The repertoire includes about 200,000 clones, 65% to 90% of them detected once, and 5.2% sits in the top ten. The CDR3 sequence is 14 residues long. CDR1 SNHLY and CDR2 FYNNEI come from the germline V gene. V lost 3 bases and J lost 14, with 20 bases in between. In this sample, this clone turned up once. The chain recombines TRBV2 with TRBJ2-1; possible D gene TRBD1, 6 bases. The sample consisted of PBMCs or T cells enriched from blood (not recorded which). The sequence was obtained from a woman aged 55-69 years with acute COVID-19. CDR3 loop: CASSDQYGGPAEFF. The CDR3 coding sequence is TGTGCCAGCAGTGATCAGTATGGGGGCCCCGCGGAGTTCTTC.